This T cell receptor beta chain is from a study of identical twins. Each cDNA held unique molecular identifiers, and template switching gave it a universal primer site. TCRdb redid the calling of the 5' RACE reads with MiXCR, one entry per CDR3 protein. The sample lists 300,000 to 400,000 distinct CDR3 sequences, approximately 13% occurring once. Broader study findings: Partly confounded zero-insertion analyses could result from invariant MAIT and iNKT cells. Interpretation of the results relied on cross-sectional statistical analysis and not on following the same donors. Models underestimated out-of-frame TCR alpha sharing in monozygotic twins.

This clonotype showed up just a few times. Its matching antigen is unknown. The V gene lost 4 bases and the J gene lost 1 base, with 11 bases spanning the gap. The germline gives CDR1 LNHNV, CDR2 YYDKDF (reference sequence). The CDR3 covers 14 residues. This sample also appeared in a second study, on yellow fever vaccine responses in identical twins.

V gene TRBV15 combines with J gene TRBJ2-7; D perhaps matches TRBD1 (5 bases). This sequence was found in a woman aged 18-29 years in good health. Sequencing used CD8+ T cells sorted from blood. CDR3 nucleotide sequence: TGTGCCACCAGCATCCAGACAGAGTCCTACGAGCAGTACTTC. This codes for CATSIQTESYEQYF.